This record covers a single T cell receptor (beta chain). Its antigen remains unidentified. These data originate in a study of T cell responses to AZD1222 COVID-19 vaccine. Germline values: CDR1 SGDLS, CDR2 YYNGEE. CDR3 size: 16 residues. V was shortened by 4 bases and J by 3 bases, with 16 bases between the two germline ends. TCRdb's copy holds only in-frame clones and misses some; the assay was immunoSEQ multiplex PCR. The sample holds about 200,000 clones, approximately 92% seen once. Overall study findings and caveats: Only a handful of AZD1222 recipients, six or seven in all, had baseline seropositivity.

The sample consisted of peripheral blood, taken 28 days after the second dose of the MenACWY control vaccine. The chain combines TRBV9 with TRBJ2-2; possibly TRBD1 or TRBD2 for D (6 bases each). This TCR derives from an adult who received the MenACWY meningococcal vaccine as a control. The CDR3 is CASSPSGAGYTGELFF. In nucleotides, the CDR3 is TGTGCCAGCAGCCCCTCGGGGGCCGGATACACCGGGGAGCTGTTTTTT.